This entry describes one TCR beta chain. This clonotype has more than one count but fewer than ten. What antigen it recognizes has not been identified. Base qualities are missing; no much larger clone stands one base away. This entry belongs to a study of T-cell reconstitution after alpha-beta-depleted transplantation in children (TCRdb year 2016). Regarding the complete study: Using TCR repertoire profiling, the study followed T-cell immune reconstitution in a quantitative way in children after TCRalphabeta/CD19-depleted allogeneic hematopoietic cell transplantation. Overall results and qualifications from the work: The apparently early alphabetaT-cell count recovery about two months after transplant was reportedly dependent on only several hundred rapidly expanded clones derived from non-depleted graft cells. The frequencies of hyperexpanded clones fell over the following months, and after one year, T-cell counts and TCRbeta diversity were mostly attributed to newly produced T cells. In some patients, the high TCRbeta diversity seen at day 60 was put down to recipient T cells and intrathymic progenitors that had survived conditioning.

Reading the label with the study, this specimen's treatment or condition is: allogeneic hematopoietic cell transplantation with graft depleted of TCRalphabeta T cells and CD19 B cells. The transplant recipients were children given TCRalphabeta/CD19-depleted allogeneic hematopoietic cell grafts. CDR1 and CDR2 are drawn from the germline V gene (reference sequence): LGHDT, YNNKEL. The CDR3 holds 11 amino acids from the cysteine to the phenylalanine. Only CDR3 DNA remains: 33 bases, in frame from the first base. V was cut back by 6 bases and J by 9 bases, leaving a gap of 9 bases between them. To prepare the library, PCR was applied. Sequencing used an Illumina HiSeq 2500. Molecular barcoding was employed in the preparation of TCR libraries, with unique molecular identifiers being used to normalize TCRbeta repertoire quantification. The raw public data were reprocessed by TCRdb itself: fastp quality trimming at Q25, MiXCR clonotype calling, in-frame beta chains only. Rows are unified per CDR3 protein, each entry keeping the most common DNA and genes. The sample yields about a million distinct CDR3 sequences; roughly 29% were counted once. The ten largest clones take up about 28% of the sample.

This clonotype originated in a boy younger than two who had a stem cell transplant for SCID, so the T cells may come from the graft donor. The sample here was PBMCs, mostly from graft donor cells, taken 360 days after TCRalphabeta/CD19-depleted stem cell transplant. The rearranged chain carries TRBV3-1 and TRBJ2-1; the D gene cannot be resolved reliably. This receptor carries the CDR3 CASSFRSEQFF. The sequenced DNA: TGTGCCAGCAGTTTTCGCAGTGAGCAGTTCTTC.